This is a list of T cell receptor beta chains from one sample in a study of human T cells and chemical hapten exposure. TCRdb redid the calling of the RACE reads with MiXCR, one entry per CDR3 protein. This sample has approximately 90,000 distinct CDR3 sequences, with 9.5% to 15% found just once. Source: whole blood, taken in connection with sensitization to the hapten diphenylcyclopropenone (DPC). The receptors come from a woman aged 40-49 years with alopecia areata. Some clones in this sample may be carry-over from other donors' samples. The CDR3 runs from the conserved cysteine through the conserved F or W. A D gene is named only where the DNA matches it firmly. The listing skips clone size in some rows; elsewhere it reads once, few, many or a size class.

clone_size j_call v_call d_call cdr3_aa cdr3_nt
few TRBJ1-5 TRBV12-3/TRBV12-4 . CASSLSRDQPQHF TGTGCCAGCAGTTTGAGCAGGGATCAGCCCCAGCATTTT
. TRBJ2-7 TRBV7-2 . CASSLLSAYEQYF TGTGCCAGCAGCTTACTCAGTGCCTACGAGCAGTACTTC
many TRBJ2-2 TRBV6-5 . CASLNTGELFF TGTGCCAGCCTGAACACCGGGGAGCTGTTTTTT
few TRBJ2-4 TRBV7-2 . CASSPSTGTNIQYF TGTGCCAGCAGCCCCTCAACAGGGACGAACATTCAGTACTTC
few TRBJ2-6 TRBV24-1 . CATGDQVASGANVLTF TGTGCCACCGGTGACCAAGTCGCCTCTGGGGCCAACGTCCTGACTTTC
. TRBJ1-5 TRBV29-1 . CSVVIGIGQPQHF TGCAGCGTTGTAATAGGGATCGGCCAGCCCCAGCATTTT
many TRBJ2-2 TRBV6-6 . CASSYRDTGELFF TGTGCCAGCAGTTACAGGGACACCGGGGAGCTGTTTTTT
few TRBJ2-3 TRBV7-9 . CATCPTGVVTDTQYF TGTGCCACCTGCCCCACAGGCGTGGTCACAGATACGCAGTATTTT
. TRBJ2-2 TRBV10-3 . CAIGRGMNTGELFF TGTGCCATCGGGAGGGGGATGAACACCGGGGAGCTGTTTTTT
. TRBJ2-7 TRBV7-9 . CASSPGVQPEQYF TGTGCCAGCAGCCCCGGAGTCCAACCAGAGCAGTACTTC
. TRBJ1-2 TRBV7-9 . CASGLRSNYGYTF TGTGCCAGCGGCTTAAGGTCTAACTATGGCTACACCTTC
many TRBJ1-3 TRBV2 . CASRGGIAAGNTIYF TGTGCCTCCCGGGGGGGGATAGCCGCTGGAAACACCATATATTTT
. TRBJ1-1 TRBV20-1 . CSAREGVGNTEAFF TGCAGTGCTAGAGAGGGGGTAGGGAACACTGAAGCTTTCTTT
. TRBJ1-2 TRBV6-6 . CASQVAAYGYTF TGTGCCAGCCAGGTAGCCGCTTATGGCTACACCTTC
. TRBJ2-3 TRBV29-1 TRBD1 CSVEMTGRDTQYF TGCAGCGTTGAAATGACAGGGAGAGATACGCAGTATTTT
. TRBJ1-1 TRBV29-1 . CSVEVRVRNTEAFF TGCAGCGTTGAAGTCCGGGTGAGGAACACTGAAGCTTTCTTT
. TRBJ2-5 TRBV3-1 TRBD2 CASSPGSRLAGFQETQYF TGTGCCAGCAGCCCCGGTTCGAGACTAGCGGGATTTCAAGAGACCCAGTACTTC
few TRBJ1-2 TRBV28 TRBD1 CASSFFDREAYGYTF TGTGCCAGCAGTTTTTTTGACAGGGAAGCCTATGGCTACACCTTC
many TRBJ2-1 TRBV11-1 . CASSPYNEQFF TGTGCCAGCAGCCCCTACAATGAGCAGTTCTTC
many TRBJ2-7 TRBV29-1 . CSVDTGTSAYEQYF TGCAGCGTGGACACCGGGACATCGGCCTACGAGCAGTACTTC
many TRBJ1-1 TRBV27 . CASSLEWGRPEAFF TGTGCCAGCAGTTTAGAATGGGGGAGGCCTGAAGCTTTCTTT
. TRBJ2-2 TRBV7-9 TRBD1 CASNRGLNTGELFF TGTGCCAGCAACAGGGGGCTTAACACCGGGGAGCTGTTTTTT
. TRBJ2-3 TRBV4-2 . CASSPPAGLANTDTQYF TGTGCCAGCAGCCCGCCTGCCGGGCTAGCTAACACAGATACGCAGTATTTT
many TRBJ2-5 TRBV29-1 TRBD1 CSVTGTAVVETQYF TGCAGCGTAACCGGGACAGCGGTGGTGGAGACCCAGTACTTC
few TRBJ1-4 TRBV5-6 . CASSFGVTNEKLFF TGTGCCAGCAGCTTTGGGGTGACTAATGAAAAACTGTTTTTT
. TRBJ2-3 TRBV27 . CANSLQGGHTDTQYF TGTGCCAACAGCTTGCAGGGGGGGCACACAGATACGCAGTATTTT
. TRBJ2-7 TRBV11-3 TRBD2 CASSLGRTSGGEYEQYF TGTGCCAGCAGCTTAGGCCGGACTAGCGGGGGCGAATACGAGCAGTACTTC
. TRBJ2-6 TRBV7-6 . CASSLGSAGANVLTF TGTGCCAGCAGCTTAGGGAGCGCTGGGGCCAACGTCCTGACTTTC
. TRBJ2-2 TRBV7-3 . CASSSGPRYGELFF TGTGCCAGCAGCTCCGGGCCTCGGTACGGGGAGCTGTTTTTT
few TRBJ2-3 TRBV12-3/TRBV12-4 . CASSLGRTGTAYTDTQYF TGTGCCAGCAGCTTAGGGCGGACCGGGACGGCTTACACAGATACGCAGTATTTT
few TRBJ2-3 TRBV29-1 . CSVDLGTDTQYF TGCAGCGTTGATCTGGGAACAGATACGCAGTATTTT
. TRBJ2-7 TRBV9 . CASSVGLLRNEQYF TGTGCCAGCAGCGTAGGCCTTCTCAGGAACGAGCAGTACTTC
few TRBJ2-5 TRBV9 . CASSVGTTQETQYF TGTGCCAGCAGCGTAGGGACTACCCAAGAGACCCAGTACTTC
many TRBJ2-2 TRBV20-1 TRBD2 CRARGAGTGELFF TGCAGGGCGCGGGGGGCCGGCACCGGGGAGCTGTTTTTT
once TRBJ2-3 TRBV13 . CASSLKHGPDTQYF TGTGCCAGCAGCCTTAAGCATGGGCCTGATACGCAGTATTTT
many TRBJ2-1 TRBV12-3/TRBV12-4 . CASSFLNEQFF TGTGCCAGCAGTTTTCTCAATGAGCAGTTCTTC
. TRBJ2-7 TRBV29-1 TRBD1 CSVGQGAGEQYF TGCAGCGTAGGACAGGGGGCGGGCGAGCAGTACTTC
. TRBJ2-1 TRBV7-9 . CASSFKFGPFGTSNNEQFF TGTGCCAGCAGCTTCAAATTTGGACCTTTCGGGACTTCAAACAATGAGCAGTTCTTC
many TRBJ2-1 TRBV1 . CTSSLETRSGGYNEQFF TGCACCAGCAGCCTTGAAACTCGGAGCGGGGGATACAATGAGCAGTTCTTC
. TRBJ1-6 TRBV7-7 . CASSLRGTLSSYNSPLHF TGTGCTAGCAGCCTCAGAGGGACACTGAGCTCCTATAATTCACCCCTCCACTTT